This paragraph covers one TCR beta chain sequence. Its antigen remains undetermined. No base quality information exists; no much larger clone differs at one position. TCR CDR3 regions were amplified from genomic DNA by multiplex PCR using the deep immunoSEQ assay. Genomic DNA extracted from each cell subset was distributed evenly over all wells of several immunoSEQ 96-well plates, and each plate served as one replicate. For sorted subsets, about 200 ng genomic DNA, equal to about 30,000 T cell genomes, was loaded into each replicate PCR. Purified libraries were quantified with a Qubit 3.0 fluorometer, sized on a Bioanalyzer 2100, and re-quantified with the KAPA Library Quantification kit. Every immunoSEQ 96-well plate was sequenced on a dedicated single-read 150-cycle Illumina NextSeq 550 flow cell. As for the original processing: Because only junctional sequences without quality scores were contained in the immunoSEQ output, filtering matching that applied to full-length reads could not be performed. To assign V/J genes and CDR3, sequences were annotated using PyIR, a Python wrapper for IgBLAST v1.9, with IMGT germline references. Reads were removed for weak V/J assignments (E-value above 1e-6), missing CDR3, stop codons, out-of-frame junctions, or ambiguous translated residues. A V3J clonotype was defined by an identical inferred V gene, J gene, and CDR3 amino acid sequence. Percentage overlap between repertoires was calculated by dividing the number of shared unique clonotypes by the size of the smaller repertoire. RTK rarefaction, the Chao1 estimator, and Recon v2.1 estimates of unobserved clonotypes were used to assess repertoire richness. Generation probabilities were computed with OLGA for all TCRbeta clonotypes obtained by the gDNA method from four donors. Held by TCRdb, this immuneACCESS table contains in-frame sequences only and omits some clones. Under half of the omission traces to an unresolved V gene where checked; the cause of the rest is unknown. V, J and clone size are taken as reported in that table, and D and trimming were inferred from the DNA itself. The sample yields some 2,100,000 clones; approximately 94% were counted once. The top ten clones comprise under 2% of the sample.

This sample was taken from a study of shared clonotypes between healthy human individuals (dated by TCRdb to the early 2020s). Context from the whole study: The cohort included three men and a couple of women between 18 and 49 years of age. For each donor, CD4 naive and CD4 memory were each given three plates, CD8 naive was given two plates, and CD8 memory was given one plate. Blood TCR repertoires of a handful of healthy adults were deeply sequenced to estimate repertoire size and the extent of clonotype sharing between individuals. To increase sequencing depth and limit assay-specific biases, TCR repertoire library preparation and sequencing were carried out by different laboratories using diverse techniques. Between about 0.94 and 10 billion PBMCs per donor were obtained by leukapheresis.

General conclusions and limits of the study: Only blood was sampled, and tissue TCR repertoires likely differ from those in blood. Pairwise subsampling led to the expectation that sequencing depth would affect the degree of clonotype sharing among donors. When a few donors were compared, the shared fraction of clonotypes was around 4.6% for naive CD4, approximately 3.5% for naive CD8, 2.3% for memory CD4, and under 0.5% for memory CD8. Incomplete sequencing was indicated by rarefaction of sorted-subset datasets, despite the large sequencing depth. Compared with non-shared clonotypes, clonotypes shared by all four sorted-subset donors had higher generation probabilities. Estimated clonotype richness was generally larger for naive than for memory subsets. Because the study included a small number of donors, the genetic and exposure-history diversity represented was limited.

Trimming costs V 6 bases and J 14 bases, and their ends lie 14 bases apart. The CDR3 goes from the cysteine to the phenylalanine over 12 residues. Solely the CDR3 DNA is kept, with 36 bases framed from the first base. From a lookup of the germline V gene (reference sequence), CDR1 and CDR2 are MNHEY and SMNVEV. For the CD8 naive samples, CD45RO-negative cells were positively selected for CCR7, yielding a CD45RA+CCR7+ population from which TemRA cells were excluded. The donors were healthy, HIV-negative adults with no recently reported acute infections or vaccinations. Only Caucasian adults living in Nashville, Tennessee, USA were represented among the donors. Blood was obtained by leukapheresis, after which PBMCs were separated by Ficoll-Histopaque density gradient centrifugation and cryopreserved in liquid nitrogen vapor phase. Analytical flow cytometry was used to check the purity and quantity of each magnetically sorted T cell population. From each sorted fraction, genomic DNA was isolated and quantified by UV absorbance on a Nanodrop 2000c.

This sequence uses TRBV27 and TRBJ1-6; the D gene cannot be resolved reliably. The sequence came from a man aged 18 to 35 in good health. Some clones in this sample may be carry-over from other donors' samples. Material for sequencing was naive CD8+ T cells from PBMCs. This sample's cell subset or site label indicates: CD45RA+CCR7+. The sequenced DNA is TGTGCCAGCAGCCCGAGAAATCCGGCCCTCCACTTT. Its translation is CASSPRNPALHF.